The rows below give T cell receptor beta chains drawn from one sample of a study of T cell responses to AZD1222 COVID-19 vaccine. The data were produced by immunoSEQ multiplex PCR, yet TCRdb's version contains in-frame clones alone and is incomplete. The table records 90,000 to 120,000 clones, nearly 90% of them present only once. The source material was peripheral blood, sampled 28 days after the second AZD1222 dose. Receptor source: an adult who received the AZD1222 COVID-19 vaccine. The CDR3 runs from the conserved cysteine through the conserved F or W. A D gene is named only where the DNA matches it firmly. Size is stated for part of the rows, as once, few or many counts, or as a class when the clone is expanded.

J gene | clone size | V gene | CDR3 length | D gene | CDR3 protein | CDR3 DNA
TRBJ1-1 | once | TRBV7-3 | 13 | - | CASSFGSHTEAFF | TGTGCCAGCAGCTTTGGCAGCCACACTGAAGCTTTCTTT
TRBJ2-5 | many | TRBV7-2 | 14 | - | CASSLGLMQETQYF | TGTGCCAGCAGCTTAGGACTGATGCAAGAGACCCAGTACTTC
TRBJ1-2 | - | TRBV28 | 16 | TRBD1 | CASSFAAGQGGYGYTF | TGTGCCAGCAGTTTCGCGGCCGGACAGGGAGGTTATGGCTACACCTTC
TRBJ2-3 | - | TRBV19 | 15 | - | CASSQDELSTDTQYF | TGTGCCAGTAGCCAGGACGAGCTATCGACAGATACGCAGTATTTT
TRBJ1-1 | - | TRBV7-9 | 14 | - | CASSRNRENTEAFF | TGTGCCAGCAGCCGGAACAGGGAGAACACTGAAGCTTTCTTT
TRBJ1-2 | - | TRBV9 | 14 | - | CASSTDSQGRGYTF | TGTGCCAGCAGCACTGACTCCCAGGGTCGTGGCTACACCTTC
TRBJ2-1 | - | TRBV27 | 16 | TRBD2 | CASSLRWTSPGNEQFF | TGTGCCAGCAGTTTGCGATGGACTAGCCCTGGGAATGAGCAGTTCTTC
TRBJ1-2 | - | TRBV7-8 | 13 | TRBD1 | CASRDSGGYGYTF | TGTGCCAGCAGGGACTCAGGGGGTTATGGCTACACCTTC
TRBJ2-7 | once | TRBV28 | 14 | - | CASSSTGTLYEQYF | TGTGCCAGCAGTTCAACCGGGACTCTCTACGAGCAGTACTTC
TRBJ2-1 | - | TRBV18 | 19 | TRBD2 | CASSKSKGLAGVTYNEQFF | TGTGCCAGCTCAAAGAGTAAGGGACTAGCGGGAGTAACCTACAATGAGCAGTTCTTC
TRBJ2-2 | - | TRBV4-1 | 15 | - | CASSQDDANTGELFF | TGCGCCAGCAGCCAAGATGACGCGAACACCGGGGAGCTGTTTTTT
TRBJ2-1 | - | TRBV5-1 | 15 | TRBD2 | CASSWALAGANEQFF | TGCGCCAGCAGCTGGGCACTAGCGGGAGCCAATGAGCAGTTCTTC
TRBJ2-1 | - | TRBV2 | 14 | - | CASSTPDSYNEQFF | TGTGCCAGCAGCACTCCCGACAGTTACAATGAGCAGTTCTTC
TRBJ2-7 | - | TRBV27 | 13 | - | CASSFREQNEQYF | TGTGCCAGCAGTTTTAGAGAACAAAACGAGCAGTACTTC
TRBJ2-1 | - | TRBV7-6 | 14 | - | CASSPRTQYNEQFF | TGTGCCAGCAGCCCCCGGACTCAATACAATGAGCAGTTCTTC
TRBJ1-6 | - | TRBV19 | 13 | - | CASRGGRNSPLHF | TGTGCCAGTAGGGGGGGCCGCAATTCACCCCTCCACTTT
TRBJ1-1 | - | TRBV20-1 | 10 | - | CSAPQLEAFF | TGCAGTGCCCCACAGCTTGAAGCTTTCTTT
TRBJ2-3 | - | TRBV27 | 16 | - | CASSLFWTTSTDTQYF | TGTGCCAGCAGTTTATTTTGGACGACAAGCACAGATACGCAGTATTTT
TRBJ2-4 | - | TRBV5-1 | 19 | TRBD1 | CASSLSAGQGAVGKNIQYF | TGCGCCAGCAGCTTGTCGGCGGGACAGGGGGCGGTAGGCAAAAACATTCAGTACTTC
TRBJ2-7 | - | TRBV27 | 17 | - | CASSPPAGGPSSYEQYF | TGTGCCAGCAGTCCACCGGCAGGGGGGCCGAGCTCCTACGAGCAGTACTTC
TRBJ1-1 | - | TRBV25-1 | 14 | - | CASSDRWTNTEAFF | TGTGCCAGCAGTGACAGGTGGACAAACACTGAAGCTTTCTTT
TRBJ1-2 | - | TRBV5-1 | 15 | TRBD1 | CASSNRDRGMYGYTF | TGCGCCAGCAGCAACCGGGACAGGGGGATGTATGGCTACACCTTC
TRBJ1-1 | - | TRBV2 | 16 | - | CVSSEAQTIGGTEAFF | TGTGTCAGCAGTGAAGCGCAAACCATCGGCGGCACTGAAGCTTTCTTT
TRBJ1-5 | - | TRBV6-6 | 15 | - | CASSYSSGGGQPQHF | TGTGCCAGCAGTTACTCGAGCGGGGGAGGTCAGCCCCAGCATTTT
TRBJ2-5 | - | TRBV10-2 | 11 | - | CASSDEETQYF | TGCGCCAGCAGTGATGAAGAGACCCAGTACTTC
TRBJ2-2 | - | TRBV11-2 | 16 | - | CASSLDRGARTGELFF | TGTGCCAGCAGCTTAGATCGAGGAGCAAGAACCGGGGAGCTGTTTTTT